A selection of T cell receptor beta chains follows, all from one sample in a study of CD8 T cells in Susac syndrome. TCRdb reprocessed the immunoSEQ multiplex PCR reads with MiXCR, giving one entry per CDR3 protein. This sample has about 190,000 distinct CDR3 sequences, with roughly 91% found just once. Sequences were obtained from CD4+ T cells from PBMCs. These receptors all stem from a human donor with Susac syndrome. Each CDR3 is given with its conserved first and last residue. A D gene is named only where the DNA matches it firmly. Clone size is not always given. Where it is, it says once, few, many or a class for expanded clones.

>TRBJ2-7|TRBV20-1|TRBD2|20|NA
TGCAGTGCTAGATCCTCACGACCGGGACTAGCGGGAGTCTCCTCCTACGAGCAGTACTTC
CSARSSRPGLAGVSSYEQYF
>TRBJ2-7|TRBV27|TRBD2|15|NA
TGTGCCAGCAGTCCGCAACTAGCGGGAGTCTACGAGCAGTACTTC
CASSPQLAGVYEQYF
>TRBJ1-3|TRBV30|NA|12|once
TGTGCCTGGACCCGTCGAGGAAACACCATATATTTT
CAWTRRGNTIYF
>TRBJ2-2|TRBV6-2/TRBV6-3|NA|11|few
TGTGCCAGCAGTTATGTCGGGGAGCTGTTTTTT
CASSYVGELFF
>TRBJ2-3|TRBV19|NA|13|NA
TGTGCCAGTAGTAGTGCAGACACAGATACGCAGTATTTT
CASSSADTDTQYF
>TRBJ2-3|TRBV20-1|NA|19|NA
TGCAGTGCTAGTCCCATAGGGGAGGGGGACGTAGCTAGCACAGATACGCAGTATTTT
CSASPIGEGDVASTDTQYF
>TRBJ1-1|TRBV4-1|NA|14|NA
TGCGCCAGCAGATCGACTCGGAGGGGCACTGAAGCTTTCTTT
CASRSTRRGTEAFF
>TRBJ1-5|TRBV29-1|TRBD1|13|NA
TGCAGCGTTAAGACAGGGACGAATCAGCCCCAGCATTTT
CSVKTGTNQPQHF
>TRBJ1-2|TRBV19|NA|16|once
TGTGCCAGTAGTATCCCAGGGGACAAAGCTAACTATGGCTACACCTTC
CASSIPGDKANYGYTF
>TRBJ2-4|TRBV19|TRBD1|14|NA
TGTGCCAGTACCAAGACAGGGGCGAAAAACATTCAGTACTTC
CASTKTGAKNIQYF
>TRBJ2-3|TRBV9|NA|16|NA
TGTGCCAGCAGTCCGGGACACAACCTCTGGGCAGATACGCAGTATTTT
CASSPGHNLWADTQYF
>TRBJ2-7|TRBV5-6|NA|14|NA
TGTGCCAGCAGCCGGGGCCGGCTGGGCTACGAGCAGTACTTC
CASSRGRLGYEQYF
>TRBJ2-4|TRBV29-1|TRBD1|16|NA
TGCAGCGTTGAAGATGGGGACAGGGCCTTTTTGAACATTCAGTACTTC
CSVEDGDRAFLNIQYF
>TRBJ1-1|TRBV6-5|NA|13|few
TGTGCCAGCAGGGACAGCTTGAACACTGAAGCTTTCTTT
CASRDSLNTEAFF
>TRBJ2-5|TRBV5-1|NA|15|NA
TGCGCCAGCAGCTTGGTGGGGACCTCCGGAGAGATCCAGTACTTC
CASSLVGTSGEIQYF
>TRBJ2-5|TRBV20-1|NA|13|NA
TGCAGTGCTTTTGACAGCTACTTGGAGACCCAGTACTTC
CSAFDSYLETQYF
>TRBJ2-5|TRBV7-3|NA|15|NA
TGTGCCAGCAGCCTTCGGGGGCGGCCCCAAGAGACCCAGTACTTC
CASSLRGRPQETQYF
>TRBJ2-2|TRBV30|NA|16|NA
TGTGCCTGGGGGTTCGGGACCGCGCAAAACACCGGGGAGCTGTTTTTT
CAWGFGTAQNTGELFF